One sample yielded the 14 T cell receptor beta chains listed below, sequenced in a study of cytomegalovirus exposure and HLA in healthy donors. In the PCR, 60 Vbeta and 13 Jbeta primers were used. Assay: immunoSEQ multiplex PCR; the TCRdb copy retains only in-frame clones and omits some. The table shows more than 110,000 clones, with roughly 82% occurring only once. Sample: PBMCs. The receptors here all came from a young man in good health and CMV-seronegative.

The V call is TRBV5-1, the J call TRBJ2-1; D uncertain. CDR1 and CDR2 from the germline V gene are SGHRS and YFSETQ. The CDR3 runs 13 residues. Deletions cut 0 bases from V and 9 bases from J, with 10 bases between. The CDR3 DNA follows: TGCGCCAGCAGCTTGGGGCAGGTCCGTGAGCAGTTCTTC. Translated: CASSLGQVREQFF.

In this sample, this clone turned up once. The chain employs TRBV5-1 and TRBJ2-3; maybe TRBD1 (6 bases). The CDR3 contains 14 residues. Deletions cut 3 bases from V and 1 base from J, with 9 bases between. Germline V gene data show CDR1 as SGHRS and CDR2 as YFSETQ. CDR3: CASSWAGGTDTQYF. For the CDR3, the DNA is TGCGCCAGCAGCTGGGCAGGGGGCACAGATACGCAGTATTTT.

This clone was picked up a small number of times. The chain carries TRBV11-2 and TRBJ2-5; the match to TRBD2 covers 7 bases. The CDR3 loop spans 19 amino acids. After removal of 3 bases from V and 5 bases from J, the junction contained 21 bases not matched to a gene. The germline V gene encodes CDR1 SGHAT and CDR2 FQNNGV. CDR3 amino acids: CASSFPPPTGAGPGETQYF. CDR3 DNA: TGTGCCAGCAGCTTCCCACCCCCAACAGGAGCGGGGCCCGGGGAGACCCAGTACTTC.

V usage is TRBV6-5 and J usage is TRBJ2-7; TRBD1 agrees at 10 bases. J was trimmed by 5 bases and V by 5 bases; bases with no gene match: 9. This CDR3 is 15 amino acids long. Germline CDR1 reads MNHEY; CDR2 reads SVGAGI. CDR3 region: CASSRGTGEFHEQYF. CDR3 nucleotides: TGTGCCAGCAGTAGGGGGACAGGGGAGTTCCACGAGCAGTACTTC.

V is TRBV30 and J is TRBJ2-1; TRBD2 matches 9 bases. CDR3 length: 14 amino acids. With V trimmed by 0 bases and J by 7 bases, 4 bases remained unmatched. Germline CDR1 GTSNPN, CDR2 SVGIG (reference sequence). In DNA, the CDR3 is TGTGCCTGGAGTGTTGCTAGCGGGGTGAATGAGCAGTTCTTC. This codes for CAWSVASGVNEQFF.

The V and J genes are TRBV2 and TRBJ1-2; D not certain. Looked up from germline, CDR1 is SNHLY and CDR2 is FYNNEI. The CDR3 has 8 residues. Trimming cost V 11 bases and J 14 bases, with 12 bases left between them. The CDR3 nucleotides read TGTGCCCCCGGTGAGGGAACCTTC. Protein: CAPGEGTF.

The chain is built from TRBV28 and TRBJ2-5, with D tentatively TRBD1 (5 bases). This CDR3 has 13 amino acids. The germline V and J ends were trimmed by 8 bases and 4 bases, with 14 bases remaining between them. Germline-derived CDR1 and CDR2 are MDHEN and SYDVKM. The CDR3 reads CASVSWGGETQYF. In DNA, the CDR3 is TGTGCCAGCGTTTCGTGGGGCGGAGAGACCCAGTACTTC.

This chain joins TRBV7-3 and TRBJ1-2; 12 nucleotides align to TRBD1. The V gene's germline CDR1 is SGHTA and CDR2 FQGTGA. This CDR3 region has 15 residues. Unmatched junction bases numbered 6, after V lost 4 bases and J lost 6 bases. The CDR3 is CASSSGTGGLDGYTF. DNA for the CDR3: TGTGCCAGCAGCTCCGGGACAGGGGGCCTCGATGGCTACACCTTC. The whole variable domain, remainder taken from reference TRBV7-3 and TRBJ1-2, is GAGVSQTPSNKVTEKGKYVELRCDPISGHTALYWYRQSLGQGPEFLIYFQGTGAADDSGLPNDRFFAVRPEGSVSTLKIQRTERGDSAVYLCASSSGTGGLDGYTFGSGTRLTVV.

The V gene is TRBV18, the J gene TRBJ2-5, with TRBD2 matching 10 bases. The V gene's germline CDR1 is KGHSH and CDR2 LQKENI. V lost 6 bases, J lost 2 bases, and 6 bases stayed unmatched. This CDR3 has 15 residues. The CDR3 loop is CASSPSGGGQETQYF. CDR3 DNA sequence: TGTGCCAGCTCGCCAAGCGGGGGGGGACAAGAGACCCAGTACTTC.

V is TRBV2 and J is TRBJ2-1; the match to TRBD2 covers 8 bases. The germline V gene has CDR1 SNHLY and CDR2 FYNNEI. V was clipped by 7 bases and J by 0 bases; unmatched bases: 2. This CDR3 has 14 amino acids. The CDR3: CASTGTSSYNEQFF. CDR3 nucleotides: TGTGCCAGCACCGGGACTAGCTCCTACAATGAGCAGTTCTTC. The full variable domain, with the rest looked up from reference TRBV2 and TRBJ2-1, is EPEVTQTPSHQVTQMGQEVILRCVPISNHLYFYWYRQILGQKVEFLVSFYNNEISEKSEIFDDQFSVERPDGSNFTLKIRSTKLEDSAMYFCASTGTSSYNEQFFGPGTRLTVL.

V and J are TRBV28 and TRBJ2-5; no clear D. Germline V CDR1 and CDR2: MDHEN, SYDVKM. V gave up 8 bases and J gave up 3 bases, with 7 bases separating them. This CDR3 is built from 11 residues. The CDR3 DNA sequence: TGTGCCAGCCATGCGGAAGAGACCCAGTACTTC. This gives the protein CASHAEETQYF.

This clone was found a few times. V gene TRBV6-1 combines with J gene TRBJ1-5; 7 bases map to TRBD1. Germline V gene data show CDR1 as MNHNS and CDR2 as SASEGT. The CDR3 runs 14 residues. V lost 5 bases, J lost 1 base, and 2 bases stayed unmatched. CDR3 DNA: TGTGCCAGCAGTATACAGGGGAGCAATCAGCCCCAGCATTTT. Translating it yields CASSIQGSNQPQHF.

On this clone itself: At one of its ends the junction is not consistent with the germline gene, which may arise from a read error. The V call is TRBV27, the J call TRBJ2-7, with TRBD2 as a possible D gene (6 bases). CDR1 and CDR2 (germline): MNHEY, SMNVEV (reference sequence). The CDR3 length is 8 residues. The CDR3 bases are TGTGCCAGCGCGGGACCGGACTTC. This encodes CASAGPDF.

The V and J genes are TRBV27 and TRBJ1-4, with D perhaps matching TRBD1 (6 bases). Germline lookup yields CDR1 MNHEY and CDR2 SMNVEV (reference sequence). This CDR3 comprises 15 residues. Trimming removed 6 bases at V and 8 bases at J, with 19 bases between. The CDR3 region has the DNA TGTGCCAGCAGCTTACTTTGGGGGGGGCAAGAAAAACTGTTTTTT. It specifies CASSLLWGGQEKLFF.